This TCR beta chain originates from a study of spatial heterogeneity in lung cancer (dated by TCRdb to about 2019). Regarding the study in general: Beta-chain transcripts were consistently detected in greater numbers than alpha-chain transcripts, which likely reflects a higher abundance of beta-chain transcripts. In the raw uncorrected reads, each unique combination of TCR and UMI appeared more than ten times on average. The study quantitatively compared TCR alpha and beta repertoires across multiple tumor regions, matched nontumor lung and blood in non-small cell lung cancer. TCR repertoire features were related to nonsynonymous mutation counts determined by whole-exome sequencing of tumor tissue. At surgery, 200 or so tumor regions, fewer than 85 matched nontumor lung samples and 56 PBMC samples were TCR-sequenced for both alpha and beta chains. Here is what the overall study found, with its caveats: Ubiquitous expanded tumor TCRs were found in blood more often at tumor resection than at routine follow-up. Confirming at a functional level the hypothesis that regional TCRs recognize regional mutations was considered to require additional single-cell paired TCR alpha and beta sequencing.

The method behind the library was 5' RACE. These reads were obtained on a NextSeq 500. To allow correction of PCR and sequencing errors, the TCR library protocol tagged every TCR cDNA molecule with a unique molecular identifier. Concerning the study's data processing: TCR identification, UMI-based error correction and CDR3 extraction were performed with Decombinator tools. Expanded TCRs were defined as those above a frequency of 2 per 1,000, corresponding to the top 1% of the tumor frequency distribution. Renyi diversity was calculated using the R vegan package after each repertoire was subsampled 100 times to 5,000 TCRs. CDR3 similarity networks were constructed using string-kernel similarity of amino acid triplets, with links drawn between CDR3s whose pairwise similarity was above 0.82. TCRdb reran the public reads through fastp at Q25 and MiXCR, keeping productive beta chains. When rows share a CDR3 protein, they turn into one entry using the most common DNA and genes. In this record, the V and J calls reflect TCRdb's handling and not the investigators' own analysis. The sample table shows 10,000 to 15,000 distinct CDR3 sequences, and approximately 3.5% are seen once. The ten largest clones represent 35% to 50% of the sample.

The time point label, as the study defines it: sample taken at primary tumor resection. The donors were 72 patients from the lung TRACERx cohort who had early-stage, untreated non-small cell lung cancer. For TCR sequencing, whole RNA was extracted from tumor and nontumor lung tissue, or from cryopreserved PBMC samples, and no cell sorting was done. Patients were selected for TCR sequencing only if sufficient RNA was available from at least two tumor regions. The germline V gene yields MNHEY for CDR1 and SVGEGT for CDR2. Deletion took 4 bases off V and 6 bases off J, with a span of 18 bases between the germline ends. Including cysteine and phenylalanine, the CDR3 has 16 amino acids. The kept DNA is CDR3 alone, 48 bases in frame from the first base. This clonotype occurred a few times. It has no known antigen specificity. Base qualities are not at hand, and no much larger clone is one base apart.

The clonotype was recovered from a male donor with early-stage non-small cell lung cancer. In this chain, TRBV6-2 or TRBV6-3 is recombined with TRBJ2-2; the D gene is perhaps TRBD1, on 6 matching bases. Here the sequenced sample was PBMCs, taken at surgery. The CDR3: CASSSPGTWKAGELFF. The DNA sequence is TGTGCCAGCAGTTCGCCCGGGACATGGAAGGCCGGGGAGCTGTTTTTT.